Shown below are 3 T cell receptor beta chains from a single sample sequenced in a study of shared clonotypes between healthy human individuals. Measured with immunoSEQ multiplex PCR; TCRdb has only the in-frame clones, and not every one. The sample has over 2 million clones; roughly 94% are singletons. Sequenced sample: naive CD4+ T cells sorted from blood. As to subset: CD45RA+ positively selected. Receptor source: a young man in good health.

V and J are TRBV10-3 and TRBJ2-3, with TRBD1 matching over 9 bases. Trimming removed 6 bases from V and 4 bases from J; junction bases left unmatched: 5. The CDR3 is 14 residues long. Germline V gives CDR1 ENHRY, CDR2 SYGVKD. CDR3 DNA: TGTGCCATCAGGCTGGACAGGGGCGCAGATACGCAGTATTTT. Amino acid sequence: CAIRLDRGADTQYF.

Only one count was recorded for this clone. The identical CDR3 is also encoded by other nucleotide sequences in the sample. The chain couples TRBV5-1 to TRBJ2-3; the match to TRBD2 covers 8 bases. Per the germline V gene, CDR1 is SGHRS and CDR2 is YFSETQ. Trimming removed 4 bases from V and 4 bases from J; junction bases left unmatched: 8. The CDR3 runs 15 residues. The chain's CDR3 is CASSPGLAGPDTQYF. The CDR3, as DNA: TGCGCCAGCAGCCCCGGACTAGCCGGACCAGATACGCAGTATTTT.

The J gene is TRBJ2-1, the V gene TRBV27; 9 bases agree with TRBD1. Trimming removed 6 bases from V and 5 bases from J; junction bases left unmatched: 5. This CDR3 has 14 residues. Germline CDR1 and CDR2: MNHEY and SMNVEV (reference sequence). CDR3 bases: TGTGCCAGCAGCCGGGACAGGGCTAACAATGAGCAGTTCTTC. This sequence encodes CASSRDRANNEQFF.